The clone carrying this T cell receptor beta chain came up once. This entry belongs to a study of blood T cell repertoires in COVID-19. Study context: PBMCs, B-cell-depleted T cells, or T cells provided the cDNA or gDNA that made up the material.

The CDR3 runs 16 residues. V gave up 0 bases and J gave up 2 bases, with 13 bases separating them. The germline CDR1 and CDR2 sequences are LGHDT and YNNKEL (reference sequence). Produced via immunoSEQ multiplex PCR; TCRdb's table is partial and in-frame only. The table includes around 40,000 clones, around 79% detected once. This chain uses TRBV3-1 (or the pseudogene TRBV3-2) with TRBJ1-2; D is ambiguous. This clonotype was sampled from a man in his 70s with acute or convalescent COVID-19. The specimen sequenced was peripheral blood. The CDR3 bases are TGTGCCAGCAGCCAAGACCATCCGGGGAGGAACTATGGCTACACCTTC. Encoded protein: CASSQDHPGRNYGYTF.